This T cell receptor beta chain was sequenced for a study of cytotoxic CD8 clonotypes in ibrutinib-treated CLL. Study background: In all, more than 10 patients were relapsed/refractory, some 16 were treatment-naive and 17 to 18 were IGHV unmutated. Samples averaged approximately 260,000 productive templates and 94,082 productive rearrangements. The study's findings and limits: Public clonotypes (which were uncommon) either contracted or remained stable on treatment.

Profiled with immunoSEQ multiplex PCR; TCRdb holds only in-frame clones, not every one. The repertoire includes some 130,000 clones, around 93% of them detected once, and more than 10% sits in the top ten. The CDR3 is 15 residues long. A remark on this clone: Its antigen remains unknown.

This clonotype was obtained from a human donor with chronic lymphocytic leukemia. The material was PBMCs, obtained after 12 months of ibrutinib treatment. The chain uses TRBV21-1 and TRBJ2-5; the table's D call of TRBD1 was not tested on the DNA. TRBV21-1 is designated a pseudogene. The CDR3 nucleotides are TGTGCCAGCAGCTCCAAGCCAAGACAGCAAGAGACCCAGTACTTC. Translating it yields CASSSKPRQQETQYF.